This T cell receptor (beta chain) appears in the sequencing data of a study of blood T cell repertoires in COVID-19 (TCRdb year 2020). Background on the whole study: Collaborator samples came from the United States, Italy and Spain and covered acute and convalescent phases of COVID-19. The prospective study material was composed of cDNA or gDNA derived from T cells, B-cell-depleted T cells, or PBMCs. Deeply sampled blood TCRbeta repertoires from subjects exposed to, actively infected with, or recovered from COVID-19 were included in the dataset. The repertoires were made available in a free public database intended to serve as a resource for research on the immune response to SARS-CoV-2. The samples were drawn from the first 160 participants of the ongoing ImmuneRACE study and from 1,200 or so subjects provided by 6 global collaborators. Sample metadata almost always included a de-identified subject ID, COVID-19 status, age in years and sex. Where available, HLA class I and class II types were taken from metadata supplied by the sample provider and were not determined by assay-based typing. Findings and caveats that apply to the study as a whole: The quantity of clinical and demographic metadata differed by source and by participant and was supplied without curation.

Via the germline V gene, CDR1 is SGHRS and CDR2 YFSETQ. Trimming takes 7 bases off V and 0 bases off J; junction bases not matched to a gene: 6. Its CDR3 holds 15 amino acids, cysteine through phenylalanine. Only the CDR3 DNA stays, 45 bases, in frame from base 1. The immunoSEQ Assay, a bias-controlled multiplex PCR, was used to amplify TCRbeta CDR3 regions from genomic DNA. In the original analysis: Within the assay, amplification of reference gene primers was used to estimate how many nucleated cells each sample contained. Sequence reads were collapsed and filtered to measure the absolute abundance of every unique TCRbeta CDR3 rearrangement. For each sample, productive Simpson clonality was calculated by taking the square root of Simpson's diversity index across productive rearrangements. Here the immuneACCESS table is served through TCRdb, limited to in-frame sequences with V and J called. Missing clones are a known gap in these copies; in checked studies unresolved V genes cover under half, and the rest lacks a known reason. That table is the source of V, J and clone size, and D and trimming were worked out from the DNA. The sample table records 62,000 or so clones; 80% to 90% of these occur just once. The ten largest clones represent over 1.1% of the sample.

Whole blood was collected in K2EDTA tubes by collaborating institutions according to the institutions' own protocols. For TCRbeta analysis, collaborators shipped samples as frozen whole blood, isolated PBMCs, or DNA extracted from either of those sample types. Notes on this clone: Its antigen specificity is not known. No base quality information exists; no much larger clone differs at one position.

The sample was peripheral blood. The clonotype was recovered from an older woman with acute or convalescent COVID-19. This chain joins TRBV5-1 to TRBJ1-3; 8 of the junction bases match TRBD1. CDR3 loop: CASSTGVISGNTIYF. The DNA is TGCGCCAGCTCGACAGGGGTTATCTCTGGAAACACCATATATTTT.